This T cell receptor beta chain was captured by sequencing in a study of CD8 T cells in ankylosing spondylitis. Library preparation for TCR beta used quantitative 5'-RACE with molecular barcodes. TCRdb used MiXCR to reprocess the 5' RACE reads, holding one entry per CDR3 protein. This repertoire shows 150,000 to 200,000 distinct CDR3 sequences, about an eighth found once; its top ten account for 8% to 13%. Regarding the study as a whole: As reported, disease-linked clones showed significant enrichment in matched ankylosing spondylitis synovial fluid. Among TCR beta sequences, a motif of under ten highly homologous variants appeared characteristic of ankylosing spondylitis blood. Reports of some motif variants in reactive arthritis synovial fluid and blood predate this one.

This CDR3 region has 15 residues. Germline values: CDR1 ENHRY, CDR2 SYGVKD. In this sample, this clonotype turned up a few times. Its target is not known. A junction end diverges from the germline sequence, so it may reflect a read error. The source is a female donor with ankylosing spondylitis or in good health (not recorded which). What was sequenced was blood, either unsorted or a sorted T cell fraction (not recorded which). This rearrangement joins TRBV10-3 to TRBJ1-3; no firm D call. The CDR3 here is CAITPQAGSENTIYF. In DNA form, the CDR3 reads TGTGCCATCACCCCCCAGGCCGGCTCTGAAAACACCATATATTTT.